Listed here are 13 T cell receptor beta chains from one sample, sequenced in a study of shared clonotypes between healthy human individuals. TCRdb's table, derived via immunoSEQ multiplex PCR, lists solely in-frame clones and lacks some. The sample holds over 750,000 clones, about 96% seen once. Terminally differentiated effector memory CD45RA+ cells were excluded by CCR7 positive selection of CD45RO-negative cells. Sequenced material: naive CD8+ T cells sorted from blood. These receptors were obtained from a man younger than 40 in good health.

J is TRBJ2-7 and V is TRBV7-6, with TRBD1 matching over 10 bases. V trimming: 4 bases; J trimming: 1 base; junction bases outside the gene matches: 7. The CDR3 has 16 amino acids. Germline V gene sequence: CDR1 SGHVS, CDR2 FNYEAQ. The CDR3 sequence: CASSSRQGAGSYEQYF. The DNA of the CDR3 is TGTGCCAGCAGCTCTAGACAGGGGGCCGGGTCCTACGAGCAGTACTTC.

The chain uses TRBV7-3 and TRBJ2-1; D is undetermined. Looked up from germline, CDR1 is SGHTA and CDR2 is FQGTGA. The V end was cut by 1 base, the J end by 3 bases, with 10 bases between. The CDR3 contains 15 residues. This CDR3 is CASSLSGGGYNEQFF. The CDR3 nucleotides are TGTGCCAGCAGCTTAAGCGGTGGTGGCTACAATGAGCAGTTCTTC.

The chain employs TRBV7-9 and TRBJ2-7, with D uncertain. V dropped 0 bases and J dropped 3 bases, with 12 bases sitting between them. The germline gives CDR1 SEHNR, CDR2 FQNEAQ (reference sequence). The CDR3 extends over 15 amino acids. CDR3 sequence: CASSLAATWGYEQYF. As DNA, the CDR3 is TGTGCCAGCAGCTTAGCGGCGACATGGGGCTACGAGCAGTACTTC.

This clone was seen only once. V and J are TRBV28 and TRBJ2-5; 7 bases are shared with TRBD1. The CDR3 is 14 residues long. V dropped 5 bases and J dropped 5; count of bases not matched to a gene: 8. CDR1 and CDR2 (germline): MDHEN, SYDVKM. CDR3 residues: CASSETGFGETQYF. For the CDR3, the DNA is TGTGCCAGCAGTGAGACAGGGTTCGGGGAGACCCAGTACTTC.

CDR3 sequence: CATSHPGTSSYEQYF. In DNA, the CDR3 is TGTGCCACCAGCCACCCCGGGACCAGCTCCTACGAGCAGTACTTC. The chain uses TRBV15 and TRBJ2-7; D is perhaps TRBD1 or TRBD2 (5 bases each). The CDR3 consists of 15 residues. Trimming stripped 5 bases from V and 0 bases from J, with 14 bases between. Germline V gene data show CDR1 as LNHNV and CDR2 as YYDKDF (reference sequence).

This rearrangement joins TRBV19 to TRBJ2-3; possible D gene TRBD1, 7 bases. V was pared by 4 bases and J by 8 bases, with 25 bases between. The CDR3 contains 17 residues. Germline V CDR1 and CDR2: LNHDA, SQIVND (reference sequence). CDR3 residues: CASSTPTKTGRRGTQYF. The CDR3 DNA follows: TGTGCCAGTAGTACCCCTACAAAGACAGGGAGGAGAGGTACGCAGTATTTT.

The genes are TRBV7-6 and TRBJ1-4, with D perhaps matching TRBD1 (5 bases). Germline V gene lookup returns CDR1 SGHVS and CDR2 FNYEAQ. This CDR3 has 13 amino acids. V lost 6 bases, J lost 6 bases, and 11 bases lay in between. CDR3 sequence reads: CASSYRPDEKLFF. The CDR3 DNA reads as TGTGCCAGCAGTTACAGGCCCGATGAAAAACTGTTTTTT.

This clone has a single count. The chain employs TRBV6-5 and TRBJ2-7; the match to TRBD1 covers 9 bases. From germline, CDR1 is MNHEY and CDR2 SVGAGI. The V and J ends lost 6 bases and 5 bases, in that order; junction bases with no gene match: 8. The CDR3 is 14 amino acids. CDR3 nucleotide sequence: TGTGCCAGCAGCACCGGGACAGGGTCTGACGAGCAGTACTTC. Translated: CASSTGTGSDEQYF.

This chain joins TRBV27 and TRBJ2-1; TRBD2 aligns across 8 bases. This CDR3 has 16 residues. Germline V gene data show CDR1 as MNHEY and CDR2 as SMNVEV (reference sequence). V shed 1 base, J shed 6 bases, and the junction held 8 bases outside the gene matches. CDR3 in amino acids: CASSLWGGGMINEQFF. Written as DNA, the CDR3 is TGTGCCAGCAGTTTATGGGGCGGGGGGATGATCAATGAGCAGTTCTTC.

V and J are TRBV11-2 and TRBJ2-7; no firm D call. Looked up from germline, CDR1 is SGHAT and CDR2 is FQNNGV. This CDR3 is 14 amino acids long. Trimming removed 7 bases from V and 2 bases from J, with 15 bases in between. The CDR3 region is CASKPPISTYEQYF. Here the CDR3 DNA reads TGTGCCAGCAAGCCACCCATATCCACCTACGAGCAGTACTTC.

V gene TRBV5-1 combines with J gene TRBJ2-7, with a possible D match to TRBD2 (5 bases). Germline V gives CDR1 SGHRS, CDR2 YFSETQ. CDR3 length equals 14 residues. Trimming took off 0 bases at V and 0 bases at J, with 7 bases between the two ends. Here the CDR3 reads CASSLGSGSYEQYF. The CDR3 DNA sequence: TGCGCCAGCAGCTTGGGCAGCGGCTCCTACGAGCAGTACTTC.

The V gene is TRBV4-1, the J gene TRBJ2-1; D ambiguous. Deletions cut 1 base from V and 4 bases from J, with 11 bases between. Germline values: CDR1 MGHRA, CDR2 YSYEKL. The CDR3 loop spans 15 amino acids. In DNA form, the CDR3 reads TGCGCCAGCAGCCAAGGGGAAAGCTTGTACAATGAGCAGTTCTTC. It specifies CASSQGESLYNEQFF.

The sample holds one count of this clone. Distinct nucleotide sequences in the sample also encode this CDR3. The chain links TRBV11-2 to TRBJ2-7; TRBD2 might be the D (6 bases). Germline V gives CDR1 SGHAT, CDR2 FQNNGV. The CDR3 runs 14 residues. With 3 bases removed from V and 0 bases from J, the gap between germline ends came to 9 bases. The CDR3 DNA is TGTGCCAGCAGCTTGGAGGGCCTCTCCTACGAGCAGTACTTC. It yields the protein CASSLEGLSYEQYF.